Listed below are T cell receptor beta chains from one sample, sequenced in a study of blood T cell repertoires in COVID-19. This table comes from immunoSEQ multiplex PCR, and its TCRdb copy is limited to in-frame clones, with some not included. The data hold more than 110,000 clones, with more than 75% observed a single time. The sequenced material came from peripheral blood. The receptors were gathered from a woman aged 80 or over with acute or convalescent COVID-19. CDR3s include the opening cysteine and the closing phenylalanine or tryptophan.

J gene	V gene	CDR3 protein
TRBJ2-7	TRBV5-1	CASSLGWTSGNEQYF
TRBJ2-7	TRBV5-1	CASSLEDRSYEQYF
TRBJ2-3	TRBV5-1	CASSPGQGTDTQYF
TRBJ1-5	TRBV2	CASSEARGYSNQPQHF
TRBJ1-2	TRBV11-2	CASSPPNYGYTF
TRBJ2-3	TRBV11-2	CASSTTSGGLRKDTQYF
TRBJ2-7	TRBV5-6	CASEGVAGVHEQYF
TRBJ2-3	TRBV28	CASSFWTSGARPADTQYF
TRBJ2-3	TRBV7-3	CASSSTGGTNTQYF
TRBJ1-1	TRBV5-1	CASSTTTGGETEAFF
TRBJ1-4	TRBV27	CASSSDNQGQREKLFF
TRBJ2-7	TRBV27	CASSLLDRGGEQYF
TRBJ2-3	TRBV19	CASSIGLGPDTQYF
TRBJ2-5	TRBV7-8	CASSLLTEETQYF
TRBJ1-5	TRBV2	CASSLQGESNQPQHF
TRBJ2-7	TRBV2	CASRSPGRGSYEQYF
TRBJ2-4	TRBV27	CASSLAGGITKNIQYF
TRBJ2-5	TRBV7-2	CASSPRGGLETQYF
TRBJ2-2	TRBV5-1	CASSLVPSGGASGELFF
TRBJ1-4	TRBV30	CAWSVKAGANEKLFF
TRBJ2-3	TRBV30	CAWSVRTSLLPDTQYF
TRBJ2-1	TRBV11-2	CASSLTGGVGNEQFF
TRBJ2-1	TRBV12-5	CASGFLAGGRYEQFF
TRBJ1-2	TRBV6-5	CASRREGVSYGYTF
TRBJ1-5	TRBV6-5	CASSSGGGHQPQHF
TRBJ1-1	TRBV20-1	CSASRGFGNTEAFF
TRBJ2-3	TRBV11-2	CASSSPSYTDTQYF
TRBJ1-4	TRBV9	CASSGGTGVNEKLFF
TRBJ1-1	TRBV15	CATSRGLSFSGTEAFF
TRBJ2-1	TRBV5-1	CASSLVMRSSGSYNEQFF
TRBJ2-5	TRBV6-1	CASSEAPAGALETQYF
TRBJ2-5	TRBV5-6	CAIGTGGETQYF
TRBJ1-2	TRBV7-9	CASSLFSWGEHGYTF
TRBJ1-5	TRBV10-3	CAIPTGSWDRDLGGNQPQHF
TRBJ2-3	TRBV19	CASSTSGADTQYF
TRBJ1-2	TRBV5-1	CASSLDRGDGYTF
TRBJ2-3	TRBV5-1	CASSRGHTDTQYF
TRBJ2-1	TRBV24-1	CATSDPSLGGQLGEQFF
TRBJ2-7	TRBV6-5	CASSYSGIYEQYF
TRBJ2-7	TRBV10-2	CASTKGLAGGLHEQYF
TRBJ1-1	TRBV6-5	CASRSGQGRTEAFF
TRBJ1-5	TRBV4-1	CASSHPAGDPGQPQHF
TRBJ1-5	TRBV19	CASIPHRSSNQPQHF
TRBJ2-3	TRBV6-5	CASSPGTSTDTQYF
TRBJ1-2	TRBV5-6	CASSKQGFSSVLNGYTF
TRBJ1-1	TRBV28	CASSLWWVQANMNTEAFF
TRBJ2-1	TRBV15	CATTQGLAGYNEQFF
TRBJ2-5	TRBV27	CASSFIGGTETQYF